These T cell receptor beta chains were read from a single sample in a study of shared clonotypes between healthy human individuals. Sequencing was performed with immunoSEQ multiplex PCR; in TCRdb, only in-frame clones are kept and a portion is missing. The data show about 990,000 clones, roughly 74% seen once. Sequencing was carried out using memory CD4+ T cells from PBMCs. These receptors were collected from a young man in good health. Some clones in this sample may be carry-over from other donors' samples. CDR3s include the opening cysteine and the closing phenylalanine or tryptophan. A D gene is named only where the DNA matches it firmly. Clone size is shown for a subset of rows, as once, few, many or a class of expanded clone.

v_call: TRBV9; j_call: TRBJ2-5; d_call: TRBD1; clone_size: few; cdr3_nt: TGTGCCAGCAGCGTAGGTAGGTCTGGACAGGGAAGAGAAGAGACCCAGTACTTC; cdr3_aa: CASSVGRSGQGREETQYF
v_call: TRBV28; j_call: TRBJ2-7; d_call: TRBD2; clone_size: few; cdr3_nt: TGTGCCAGCATATCAGCGGGAGCGTCCTACGAGCAGTACTTC; cdr3_aa: CASISAGASYEQYF
v_call: TRBV5-1; j_call: TRBJ1-1; d_call: .; clone_size: .; cdr3_nt: TGCGCCAGCACCCCGAGGGGGGTAGGCACTGAAGCTTTCTTT; cdr3_aa: CASTPRGVGTEAFF
v_call: TRBV9; j_call: TRBJ1-5; d_call: .; clone_size: many; cdr3_nt: TGTGCCAGCAGCGTAGCGGACGGAGAGAGGCCCCAGCATTTT; cdr3_aa: CASSVADGERPQHF
v_call: TRBV19; j_call: TRBJ1-5; d_call: .; clone_size: few; cdr3_nt: TGTGCCAGTAGTATAATTCGGACGGGCAATCAGCCCCAGCATTTT; cdr3_aa: CASSIIRTGNQPQHF
v_call: TRBV7-2; j_call: TRBJ1-5; d_call: .; clone_size: few; cdr3_nt: TGTGCCAGCAGCTTCGGTTACAATCAGCCCCAGCATTTT; cdr3_aa: CASSFGYNQPQHF
v_call: TRBV7-9; j_call: TRBJ2-3; d_call: TRBD1; clone_size: .; cdr3_nt: TGTGCCAGCAGCTTGTGGGACAGGGGAACAGATACGCAGTATTTT; cdr3_aa: CASSLWDRGTDTQYF
v_call: TRBV4-2; j_call: TRBJ2-5; d_call: .; clone_size: .; cdr3_nt: TGTGCCAGCAGCCAAGCGGTCAAGTACCAAGAGACCCAGTACTTC; cdr3_aa: CASSQAVKYQETQYF
v_call: TRBV18; j_call: TRBJ2-1; d_call: .; clone_size: .; cdr3_nt: TGTGCCAGCTCAAAGGCGGTTGGGAATGGGGTAGGCTCCTACAATGAGCAGTTCTTC; cdr3_aa: CASSKAVGNGVGSYNEQFF
v_call: TRBV27; j_call: TRBJ2-3; d_call: .; clone_size: .; cdr3_nt: TGTGCCAGCAGTTCGCGAGGCACAGATACGCAGTATTTT; cdr3_aa: CASSSRGTDTQYF
v_call: TRBV28; j_call: TRBJ2-5; d_call: .; clone_size: once; cdr3_nt: TGTGCCAGCAGTCCACAGGGTAGGGAGACCCAGTACTTC; cdr3_aa: CASSPQGRETQYF
v_call: TRBV30; j_call: TRBJ1-1; d_call: .; clone_size: few; cdr3_nt: TGTGCCTGGCGCGCATCCAGAGATGAAGCTTTCTTT; cdr3_aa: CAWRASRDEAFF
v_call: TRBV23-1; j_call: TRBJ2-2; d_call: .; clone_size: .; cdr3_nt: TGCGCCAGTGGTGGGGACACCGGGGAGCTGTTTTTT; cdr3_aa: CASGGDTGELFF
v_call: TRBV5-3; j_call: TRBJ1-1; d_call: TRBD1; clone_size: few; cdr3_nt: TGTGCCAGAGGCGAAGGGGGCGCGCTTTATGCTTTCTTT; cdr3_aa: CARGEGGALYAFF
v_call: TRBV5-1; j_call: TRBJ1-5; d_call: .; clone_size: .; cdr3_nt: TGCGCCAGCAGTCAAGACGGCTACAATCAGCCCCAGCATTTT; cdr3_aa: CASSQDGYNQPQHF
v_call: TRBV6-1; j_call: TRBJ2-2; d_call: .; clone_size: .; cdr3_nt: TGTGCCAGAGGGGGCGCGGGGACCGGGGAGCTGTTTTTT; cdr3_aa: CARGGAGTGELFF
v_call: TRBV5-1; j_call: TRBJ2-5; d_call: TRBD1; clone_size: .; cdr3_nt: TGCGCCAGCAGCCCGACAGGGGGCGTAGAGACCCAGTACTTC; cdr3_aa: CASSPTGGVETQYF
v_call: TRBV30; j_call: TRBJ2-7; d_call: .; clone_size: .; cdr3_nt: TGTGCCTGGACACAACCGGGACGGCTCTACGAGCAGTACTTC; cdr3_aa: CAWTQPGRLYEQYF
v_call: TRBV6-5; j_call: TRBJ2-7; d_call: .; clone_size: .; cdr3_nt: TGTGCCAGCAGTCCCAGCGAGGGAACCTCCTACGAGCAGTACTTC; cdr3_aa: CASSPSEGTSYEQYF
v_call: TRBV7-2; j_call: TRBJ2-5; d_call: .; clone_size: .; cdr3_nt: TGTGCCAGCAGCCCCTGGACTGCGGTCCAAGAGACCCAGTACTTC; cdr3_aa: CASSPWTAVQETQYF
v_call: TRBV6-5; j_call: TRBJ2-7; d_call: TRBD1; clone_size: .; cdr3_nt: TGTGCCAGCAGTTACTCAGGGGGCGCGGGTTACGAGCAGTACTTC; cdr3_aa: CASSYSGGAGYEQYF
v_call: TRBV7-9; j_call: TRBJ2-7; d_call: TRBD1; clone_size: .; cdr3_nt: TGTGCCAGCAGCACAGGCCGGGACAGGGCCTACGAGCAGTACTTC; cdr3_aa: CASSTGRDRAYEQYF
v_call: TRBV4-3; j_call: TRBJ1-1; d_call: .; clone_size: .; cdr3_nt: TGCGCCAGCAGCAGTCCACAGACGGGGATGAACACTGAAGCTTTCTTT; cdr3_aa: CASSSPQTGMNTEAFF
v_call: TRBV7-9; j_call: TRBJ2-2; d_call: .; clone_size: .; cdr3_nt: TGTGCCAGCAGCTTGAGACAGTACACCGGGGAGCTGTTTTTT; cdr3_aa: CASSLRQYTGELFF
v_call: TRBV18; j_call: TRBJ2-2; d_call: .; clone_size: .; cdr3_nt: TGTGCCAGCTCAACACGGGGAGGTTCCGCCGGGGAGCTGTTTTTT; cdr3_aa: CASSTRGGSAGELFF
v_call: TRBV27; j_call: TRBJ2-7; d_call: .; clone_size: once; cdr3_nt: TGTGCCAGCAGATCCTACGAGCAGTACTTC; cdr3_aa: CASRSYEQYF
v_call: TRBV27; j_call: TRBJ2-5; d_call: .; clone_size: .; cdr3_nt: TGTGCCAGCAGTCCACTCGGCGGGAAGGAGACCCAGTACTTC; cdr3_aa: CASSPLGGKETQYF
v_call: TRBV6-5; j_call: TRBJ2-1; d_call: .; clone_size: .; cdr3_nt: TGTGCCAGCAGTCCCGGGATCAAGCAGTTCTTC; cdr3_aa: CASSPGIKQFF
v_call: TRBV2; j_call: TRBJ1-1; d_call: .; clone_size: .; cdr3_nt: TGTGCCAGCAGTAAGGACCAGGGGTTCACTGAAGCTTTCTTT; cdr3_aa: CASSKDQGFTEAFF
v_call: TRBV25-1; j_call: TRBJ2-1; d_call: TRBD2; clone_size: .; cdr3_nt: TGTGCCAGCAGTGTAGGACTAGTCGATGAGCAGTTCTTC; cdr3_aa: CASSVGLVDEQFF
v_call: TRBV5-8; j_call: TRBJ1-5; d_call: .; clone_size: .; cdr3_nt: TGTGCCAGCAGCTTGGGCCTCGGGAGCAATCAGCCCCAGCATTTT; cdr3_aa: CASSLGLGSNQPQHF
v_call: TRBV29-1; j_call: TRBJ1-3; d_call: .; clone_size: .; cdr3_nt: TGCAGCGTTGGACTAACCCCAAACACCATATATTTT; cdr3_aa: CSVGLTPNTIYF
v_call: TRBV28; j_call: TRBJ1-1; d_call: .; clone_size: .; cdr3_nt: TGTGCCAGCAGTTCCCAGCAATCCAGGAACACTGAAGCTTTCTTT; cdr3_aa: CASSSQQSRNTEAFF
v_call: TRBV18; j_call: TRBJ2-2; d_call: .; clone_size: .; cdr3_nt: TGTGCCAGCTCACCGGAGAACACCGGGGAGCTGTTTTTT; cdr3_aa: CASSPENTGELFF
v_call: TRBV6-4; j_call: TRBJ1-1; d_call: .; clone_size: few; cdr3_nt: TGTGCCAGCAGATCATTTGGGGGCACTGAAGCTTTCTTT; cdr3_aa: CASRSFGGTEAFF
v_call: TRBV5-4; j_call: TRBJ1-1; d_call: .; clone_size: .; cdr3_nt: TGTGCCAGCAGCTTGCCGCGGGAGATGAACACTGAAGCTTTCTTT; cdr3_aa: CASSLPREMNTEAFF
v_call: TRBV5-1; j_call: TRBJ2-5; d_call: TRBD1; clone_size: .; cdr3_nt: TGCGCCAGCAGCTTAAGGGGACAGGGGACGGAGACCCAGTACTTC; cdr3_aa: CASSLRGQGTETQYF
v_call: TRBV2; j_call: TRBJ2-7; d_call: .; clone_size: .; cdr3_nt: TGTGCCAGCAGCGGGCCGGGAAGGGGTGAGCAGTACTTC; cdr3_aa: CASSGPGRGEQYF
v_call: TRBV4-1; j_call: TRBJ1-1; d_call: .; clone_size: once; cdr3_nt: TGCGCCAGCAGCCAAGAACGATGGTCTGAAGCTTTCTTT; cdr3_aa: CASSQERWSEAFF
v_call: TRBV5-1; j_call: TRBJ2-7; d_call: .; clone_size: .; cdr3_nt: TGCGCCAGCAGCCCGGAGGCAGCCAAATACGAGCAGTACTTC; cdr3_aa: CASSPEAAKYEQYF
v_call: TRBV7-2; j_call: TRBJ2-7; d_call: .; clone_size: .; cdr3_nt: TGTGCCAGCAGCTTCCAAACAGGCGGTTACGAGCAGTACTTC; cdr3_aa: CASSFQTGGYEQYF
v_call: TRBV18; j_call: TRBJ1-5; d_call: .; clone_size: few; cdr3_nt: TGTGCCAGCTCCCGAGATGGGGGCAATCAGCCCCAGCATTTT; cdr3_aa: CASSRDGGNQPQHF